This T cell receptor beta chain originates from a study of shared clonotypes between healthy human individuals. This clone was picked up many times. Assay: immunoSEQ multiplex PCR; the TCRdb copy retains only in-frame clones and omits some. Of some 790,000 clones in the sample, 55% to 75% are singletons; the top ten hold under 2%. Germline V gene lookup returns CDR1 SGHAT and CDR2 FQNNGV. The CDR3 spans 17 residues. J was trimmed by 1 base and V by 5 bases; bases with no gene match: 7. The rearrangement links TRBV11-2 to TRBJ2-3; 12 bases are a match to TRBD2. Source material: memory CD4+ T cells sorted from blood. Subset described: CD45RA-negative fraction. The sequence was collected from a woman between 25 and 40 years old in good health. The CDR3 is CASSPASGRVRTDTQYF. The CDR3 DNA reads as TGTGCCAGCAGCCCGGCTAGCGGGAGGGTTCGCACAGATACGCAGTATTTT.